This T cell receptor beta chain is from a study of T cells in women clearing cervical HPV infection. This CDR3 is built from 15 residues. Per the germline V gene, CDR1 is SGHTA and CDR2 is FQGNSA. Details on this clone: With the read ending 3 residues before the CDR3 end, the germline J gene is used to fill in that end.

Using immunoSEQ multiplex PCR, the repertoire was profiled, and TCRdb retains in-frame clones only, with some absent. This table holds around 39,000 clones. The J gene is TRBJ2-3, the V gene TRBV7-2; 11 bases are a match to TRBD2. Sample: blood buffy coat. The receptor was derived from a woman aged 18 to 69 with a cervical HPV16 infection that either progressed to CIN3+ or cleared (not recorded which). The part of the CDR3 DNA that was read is TGTGCCAGCAGCACGAGGACTAGCGGGTTTAAGGCG. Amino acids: CASSTRTSGFKA. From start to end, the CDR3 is CASSTRTSGFKAQYF.